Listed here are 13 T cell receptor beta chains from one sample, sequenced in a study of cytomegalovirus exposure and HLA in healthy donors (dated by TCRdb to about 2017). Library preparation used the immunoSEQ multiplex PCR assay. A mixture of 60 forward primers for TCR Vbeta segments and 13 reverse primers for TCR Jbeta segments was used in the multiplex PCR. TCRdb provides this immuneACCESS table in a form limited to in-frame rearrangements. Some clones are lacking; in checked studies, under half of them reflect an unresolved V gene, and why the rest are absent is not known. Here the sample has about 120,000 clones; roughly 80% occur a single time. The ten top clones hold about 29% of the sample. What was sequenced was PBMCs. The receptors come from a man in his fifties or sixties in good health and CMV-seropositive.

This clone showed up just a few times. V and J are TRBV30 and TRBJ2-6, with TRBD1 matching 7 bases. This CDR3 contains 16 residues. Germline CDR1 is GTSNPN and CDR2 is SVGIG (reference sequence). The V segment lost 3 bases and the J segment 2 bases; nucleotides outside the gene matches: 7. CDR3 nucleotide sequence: TGTGCCTGGAGACAGGGGTTAGGGGCTGGGGCCAACGTCCTGACTTTC. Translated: CAWRQGLGAGANVLTF. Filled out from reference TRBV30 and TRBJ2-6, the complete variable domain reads SQTIHQWPATLVQPVGSPLSLECTVEGTSNPNLYWYRQAAGRGLQLLFYSVGIGQISSEVPQNLSASRPQDRQFILSSKKLLLSDSGFYLCAWRQGLGAGANVLTFGAGSRLTVL.

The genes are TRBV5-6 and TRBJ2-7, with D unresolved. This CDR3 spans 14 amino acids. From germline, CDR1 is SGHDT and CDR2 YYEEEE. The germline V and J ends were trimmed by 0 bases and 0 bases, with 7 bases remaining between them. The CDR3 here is CASSLAPGSYEQYF. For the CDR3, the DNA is TGTGCCAGCAGCTTGGCCCCCGGCTCCTACGAGCAGTACTTC.

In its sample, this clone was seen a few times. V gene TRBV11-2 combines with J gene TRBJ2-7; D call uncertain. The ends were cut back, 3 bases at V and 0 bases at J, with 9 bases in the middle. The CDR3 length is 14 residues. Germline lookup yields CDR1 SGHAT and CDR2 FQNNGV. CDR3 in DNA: TGTGCCAGCAGCTTTCGACCGGGCTCCTACGAGCAGTACTTC. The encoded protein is CASSFRPGSYEQYF.

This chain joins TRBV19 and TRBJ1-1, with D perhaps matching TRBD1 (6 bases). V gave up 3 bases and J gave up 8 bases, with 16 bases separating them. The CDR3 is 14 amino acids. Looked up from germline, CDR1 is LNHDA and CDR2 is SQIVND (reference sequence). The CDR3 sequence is CASSMGLGGIEAFF. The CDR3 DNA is TGTGCCAGTAGTATGGGCCTAGGGGGTATAGAAGCTTTCTTT.

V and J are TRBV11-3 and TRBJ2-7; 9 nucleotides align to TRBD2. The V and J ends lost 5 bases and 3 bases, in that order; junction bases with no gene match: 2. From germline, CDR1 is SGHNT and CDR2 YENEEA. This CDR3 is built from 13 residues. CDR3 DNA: TGTGCCAGCAGCCAAGCGGGAGGCTACGAGCAGTACTTC. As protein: CASSQAGGYEQYF.

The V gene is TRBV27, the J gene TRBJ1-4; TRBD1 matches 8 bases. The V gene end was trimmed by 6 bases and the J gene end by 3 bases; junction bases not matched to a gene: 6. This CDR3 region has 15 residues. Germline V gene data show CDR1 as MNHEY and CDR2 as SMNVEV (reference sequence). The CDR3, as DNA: TGTGCCAGCAGCGACAGGGGTCGAGCTAATGAAAAACTGTTTTTT. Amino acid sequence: CASSDRGRANEKLFF.

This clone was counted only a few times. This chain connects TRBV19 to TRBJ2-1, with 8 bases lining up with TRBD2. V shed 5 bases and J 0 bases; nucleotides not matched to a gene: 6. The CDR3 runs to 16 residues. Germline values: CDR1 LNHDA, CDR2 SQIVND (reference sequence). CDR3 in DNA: TGTGCCAGTAGTTTCTCCGGGACTAGCTCCTACAATGAGCAGTTCTTC. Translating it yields CASSFSGTSSYNEQFF.

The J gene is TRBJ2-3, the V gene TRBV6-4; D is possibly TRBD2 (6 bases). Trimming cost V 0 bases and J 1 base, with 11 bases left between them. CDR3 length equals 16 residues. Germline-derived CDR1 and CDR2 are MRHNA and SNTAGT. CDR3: CASSDSPGEGTDTQYF. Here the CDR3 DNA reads TGTGCCAGCAGTGACTCCCCGGGAGAGGGCACAGATACGCAGTATTTT.

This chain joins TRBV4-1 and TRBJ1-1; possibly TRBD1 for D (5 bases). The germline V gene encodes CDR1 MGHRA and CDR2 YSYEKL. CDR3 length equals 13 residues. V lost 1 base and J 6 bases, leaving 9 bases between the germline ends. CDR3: CASSQVGGAEAFF. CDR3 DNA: TGCGCCAGCAGCCAAGTCGGGGGGGCTGAAGCTTTCTTT.

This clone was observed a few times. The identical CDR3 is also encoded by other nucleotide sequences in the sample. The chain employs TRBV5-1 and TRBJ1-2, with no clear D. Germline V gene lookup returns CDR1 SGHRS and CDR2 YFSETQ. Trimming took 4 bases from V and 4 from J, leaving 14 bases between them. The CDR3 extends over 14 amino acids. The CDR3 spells CASSLEGLIYGYTF. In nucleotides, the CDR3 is TGCGCCAGCAGCCTAGAAGGCCTAATCTATGGCTACACCTTC.

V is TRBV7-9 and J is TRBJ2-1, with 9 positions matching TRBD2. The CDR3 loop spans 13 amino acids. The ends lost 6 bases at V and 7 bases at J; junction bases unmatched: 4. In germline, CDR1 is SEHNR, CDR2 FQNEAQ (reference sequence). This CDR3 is CASRMTSGNEQFF. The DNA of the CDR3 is TGTGCCAGCAGAATGACTAGCGGAAATGAGCAGTTCTTC. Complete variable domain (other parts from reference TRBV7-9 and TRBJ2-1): DTGVSQNPRHKITKRGQNVTFRCDPISEHNRLYWYRQTLGQGPEFLTYFQNEAQLEKSRLLSDRFSAERPKGSFSTLEIQRTEQGDSAMYLCASRMTSGNEQFFGPGTRLTVL.

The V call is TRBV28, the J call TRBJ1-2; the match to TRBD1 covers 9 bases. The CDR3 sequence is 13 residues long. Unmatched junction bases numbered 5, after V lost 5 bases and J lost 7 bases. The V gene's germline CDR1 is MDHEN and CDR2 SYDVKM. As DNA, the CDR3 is TGTGCCAGCAGTATACAGGGGGCGGGTGGCTACACCTTC. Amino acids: CASSIQGAGGYTF.

Written as DNA, the CDR3 is TGTGCCAGCAGTTCGCAGGGGACTACGCAGTATTTT. It encodes CASSSQGTTQYF. This chain connects TRBV27 to TRBJ2-3; a weak D match, TRBD1 (6 bases). Trimming stripped 4 bases from V and 8 bases from J, with 10 bases between. The CDR3 totals 12 residues. The germline V gene encodes CDR1 MNHEY and CDR2 SMNVEV (reference sequence).